This paragraph reports one T cell receptor (beta chain). TCRdb keeps only in-frame clones here, not all; method: immunoSEQ multiplex PCR. The sample has approximately 150,000 clones, over 85% seen once; the top ten hold around 1.5%. The sample originates from a study of blood T cell repertoires in COVID-19. CDR1 and CDR2 from the germline V gene are WSHSY and SAAADI. The CDR3 spans 16 residues. V lost 10 bases and J lost 6; bases outside the gene matches: 15. The specimen sequenced was peripheral blood. The rearrangement joins TRBV10-2 to TRBJ1-6, with 7 bases lining up with TRBD1. The source is a human donor in a cohort sampled during active COVID-19. The CDR3 DNA reads as TGCGCCACCCGAGGACAGGCGACCGGGGGTAATTCACCCCTCCACTTT. Translated, it gives CATRGQATGGNSPLHF.